The 2 T cell receptor beta chains given below trace back to one sample, sequenced in a study of blood T cell repertoires in COVID-19. Sequencing used immunoSEQ multiplex PCR; TCRdb keeps in-frame clones, though not all of them. The sample includes roughly 360,000 clones, less than 90% of them seen just once. The sample consisted of PBMCs or T cells enriched from blood (not recorded which). Every receptor here comes from a woman in her forties or fifties who had recovered from COVID-19.

V gene TRBV2 combines with J gene TRBJ1-1; possible D gene TRBD1, 5 bases. CDR3 size: 13 residues. The germline gives CDR1 SNHLY, CDR2 FYNNEI. V was trimmed by 4 bases and J by 1 base, leaving 7 bases between them. CDR3: CASSGQSNTEAFF. CDR3 in DNA: TGTGCCAGCAGTGGACAGTCGAACACTGAAGCTTTCTTT.

The CDR3 DNA reads as TGCGCCAGCAGCCAAGATCTCCGGAGGAATCAGCCCCAGCATTTT. Residues: CASSQDLRRNQPQHF. This chain links TRBV4-3 with TRBJ1-5; D gene unclear. CDR1 is LGHNA, CDR2 YSLEER, per germline. CDR3 length: 15 residues. The V end lost 0 bases, the J end lost 4 bases, and 10 bases lay between the germline ends.